These T cell receptor beta chains were read from a single sample in a study of blood T cell repertoires in COVID-19. TCRdb's copy holds only in-frame clones and misses some; the assay was immunoSEQ multiplex PCR. The top ten clones hold around 16% of a sample with around 250,000 clones, 80% to 90% of them seen once. The specimen was PBMCs or T cells enriched from blood (not recorded which). The source is a man aged 18 to 30 who had recovered from COVID-19. Each CDR3 is given with its conserved first and last residue. The D gene is left open where the match is weak. Clone sizes are given selectively: once, few, many, or a class where the clone is expanded.

J gene | V gene | clone size | D gene | CDR3 protein | CDR3 DNA
TRBJ2-1 | TRBV7-9 | - | - | CASSPQLLVNEQFF | TGTGCCAGCAGCCCTCAACTGCTAGTCAATGAGCAGTTCTTC
TRBJ1-3 | TRBV4-2 | - | TRBD1 | CASSQPDRGPGNTIYF | TGTGCCAGCAGCCAACCTGACAGGGGGCCTGGAAACACCATATATTTT
TRBJ1-6 | TRBV6-1 | - | - | CASSDSSNSPLHF | TGTGCCAGCAGTGACAGTTCTAATTCACCCCTCCACTTT
TRBJ1-2 | TRBV19 | - | - | CASSIDGTPTGTGYGYTF | TGTGCCAGTAGTATCGACGGGACACCCACAGGAACCGGTTATGGCTACACCTTC
TRBJ1-1 | TRBV11-2 | - | - | CASSKLRNLEAFF | TGTGCCAGCAGCAAGTTGAGAAATCTTGAAGCTTTCTTT
TRBJ2-1 | TRBV7-6 | - | - | CASSLASGPLAEQFF | TGTGCCAGCAGCTTAGCTAGCGGCCCCCTTGCGGAGCAGTTCTTC
TRBJ1-6 | TRBV5-1 | - | - | CASSPQGRNSPLHF | TGCGCCAGCAGCCCGCAGGGCCGGAATTCACCCCTCCACTTT
TRBJ2-7 | TRBV6-5 | - | TRBD2 | CASSYMTSGGGYEQYF | TGTGCCAGCAGTTACATGACTAGCGGGGGTGGCTACGAGCAGTACTTC
TRBJ2-7 | TRBV5-1 | - | TRBD1 | CASSQGWTGQYEQYF | TGCGCCAGCAGCCAGGGTTGGACAGGGCAGTACGAGCAGTACTTC
TRBJ1-2 | TRBV12-3/TRBV12-4 | once | - | CASSLYGIYGYTF | TGTGCCAGCAGCCTATACGGGATCTATGGCTACACCTTC
TRBJ2-5 | TRBV11-3 | - | - | CASSQTSLIRTQYF | TGTGCCAGCAGCCAGACGTCACTAATCCGGACCCAGTACTTC
TRBJ2-5 | TRBV1 | - | - | CTSSQDPDSSAQYF | TGCACCAGCAGCCAAGATCCGGACAGCTCGGCCCAGTACTTC
TRBJ2-7 | TRBV6-6 | - | - | CASIRQVPSYEQYF | TGTGCCAGCATTCGACAGGTCCCCTCCTACGAGCAGTACTTC
TRBJ1-2 | TRBV19 | few | - | CASSIGQGIGYGYTF | TGTGCCAGTAGTATCGGGCAGGGCATAGGATATGGCTACACCTTC
TRBJ2-2 | TRBV5-4 | - | - | CASSLDSSGELFF | TGTGCCAGCAGCTTGGATTCTTCCGGGGAGCTGTTTTTT
TRBJ1-1 | TRBV6-5 | - | - | CASTWIEDTEAFF | TGTGCCAGCACCTGGATCGAGGACACTGAAGCTTTCTTT
TRBJ2-6 | TRBV14 | - | - | CASSPLVGLGSKSGANVLTF | TGTGCCAGCAGCCCCCTGGTGGGGCTCGGATCAAAATCTGGGGCCAACGTCCTGACTTTC